One sample yielded the 21 T cell receptor beta chains listed below, sequenced in a study of monozygotic twins with inflammatory bowel disease. TCRdb processed the 5' RACE reads again and assigns one entry to each CDR3 protein, with no DNA. Recorded for this sample: approximately 210,000 distinct CDR3 sequences. Sequencing was done on a sample of blood. These TCRs come from a human donor with ulcerative colitis or Crohn's disease, or a healthy co-twin of an affected twin (not recorded which).

The chain combines TRBV24-1 with TRBJ2-6; TCRdb indicates TRBD1, and absent DNA this call remains unverified. The CDR3 has 18 residues. Germline V gene data show CDR1 as KGHDR and CDR2 as SFDVKD. The CDR3 spells CATSDPLATGFGANVLTF.

The rearrangement uses TRBV5-1 and TRBJ1-4. Germline V lookup: CDR1 SGHRS, CDR2 YFSETQ. The CDR3 extends over 19 amino acids. The CDR3 loop is CASSLSLVTAAATNEKLFF.

The chain carries TRBV6-2 or TRBV6-3 and TRBJ2-7; the TCRdb D gene call, TRBD1, has no DNA to confirm it. Germline V CDR1 and CDR2: MNHEY, SVGEGT. The length of the CDR3 is 11 residues. The CDR3 region is CASSPDSTQYF.

The chain has TRBV9 and TRBJ2-7; TCRdb indicates TRBD1, and absent DNA this call remains unverified. This CDR3 contains 16 residues. Germline V CDR1 and CDR2: SGDLS, YYNGEE. The CDR3 is CASSVVGDPFSYEQYF.

The chain recombines TRBV19 with TRBJ1-2. Germline values: CDR1 LNHDA, CDR2 SQIVND (reference sequence). The CDR3 consists of 15 residues. The CDR3 sequence: CASSERATGGYGYTF.

The rearrangement uses TRBV12-1 and TRBJ2-3; TCRdb picks TRBD1, but there is no DNA to check that call. TRBV12-1 is labeled a pseudogene. The CDR3 extends over 17 amino acids. CDR3 loop: CASSRTGGADSVDTQYF.

V gene TRBV6-1 combines with J gene TRBJ1-2; TCRdb proposes TRBD1, but this gene call is untestable without DNA. There are 13 residues in the CDR3. Germline V gene data show CDR1 as MNHNS and CDR2 as SASEGT. CDR3 loop: CASSATGLYGYTF.

The chain is built from TRBV7-8 and TRBJ1-1; the TCRdb call, TRBD1, lacks DNA for checking. The germline V gene encodes CDR1 SGHVS and CDR2 FQNEAQ. This CDR3 has 14 residues. The CDR3 reads CASTLDRGNTEAFF.

V and J are TRBV6-1 and TRBJ1-3. The CDR3 runs 13 residues. Germline V gene data show CDR1 as MNHNS and CDR2 as SASEGT. CDR3 in amino acids: CASADYSGNTIYF.

The chain recombines TRBV6-6 with TRBJ2-1; lacking DNA, the TRBD2 call made by TCRdb goes unchecked. Germline values: CDR1 MNHNY, CDR2 SVGAGI (reference sequence). CDR3 size: 14 residues. The CDR3 is CASIVGGRADEQFF.

The rearrangement uses TRBV7-8 and TRBJ1-5. The CDR3 loop spans 14 amino acids. Germline V gives CDR1 SGHVS, CDR2 FQNEAQ. The CDR3 region is CASSPDVLGQPQHF.

The chain joins TRBV12-3 or TRBV12-4 to TRBJ1-2; TCRdb gives TRBD1 as the D gene, but with no DNA this cannot be confirmed. CDR3 size: 17 residues. The CDR3 protein is CASSSRTGGLTNYGYTF.

V and J are TRBV6-1 and TRBJ2-5; absent DNA, TCRdb's TRBD1 call cannot be checked. This CDR3 spans 15 amino acids. In germline, CDR1 is MNHNS, CDR2 SASEGT. CDR3 amino acids: CASSEGQVGGETQYF.

The rearrangement joins TRBV19 to TRBJ1-5. This CDR3 spans 13 amino acids. In germline, CDR1 is LNHDA, CDR2 SQIVND (reference sequence). CDR3: CASSKEGSQPQHF.

The chain is built from TRBV21-1 and TRBJ2-2. TRBV21-1 is given as a pseudogene. This CDR3 has 15 amino acids. CDR3 residues: CASSKAHFNTGELFF.

CDR3 loop: CASTLSGGVSYNEQFF. The chain carries TRBV7-3 and TRBJ2-1; TCRdb's D call, TRBD2, is unchecked because there is no DNA. Looked up from germline, CDR1 is SGHTA and CDR2 is FQGTGA. There are 16 residues in the CDR3. The entire variable domain, with the rest obtained from reference TRBV7-3 and TRBJ2-1, is as follows: GAGVSQTPSNKVTEKGKYVELRCDPISGHTALYWYRQSLGQGPEFLIYFQGTGAADDSGLPNDRFFAVRPEGSVSTLKIQRTERGDSAVYLCASTLSGGVSYNEQFFGPGTRLTVL.

The CDR3 spells CASSQASGGPSNMQYF. The rearrangement links TRBV14 to TRBJ2-4; the TCRdb call, TRBD1, lacks DNA for checking. The germline V gene has CDR1 SGHDN and CDR2 FVKESK. The CDR3 runs 16 residues.

This chain uses TRBV7-2 with TRBJ2-1; the D gene TCRdb calls, TRBD1, cannot be checked with no DNA. This CDR3 region has 15 residues. Germline V gene sequence: CDR1 SGHTA, CDR2 FQGNSA. This chain's CDR3 is CASSPGQGFSNEQFF. Full variable domain (missing parts from reference TRBV7-2 and TRBJ2-1): GAGVSQSPSNKVTEKGKDVELRCDPISGHTALYWYRQSLGQGLEFLIYFQGNSAPDKSGLPSDRFSAERTGGSVSTLTIQRTQQEDSAVYLCASSPGQGFSNEQFFGPGTRLTVL.

The chain links TRBV19 to TRBJ2-2. Germline CDR1 LNHDA, CDR2 SQIVND (reference sequence). The CDR3 is 13 amino acids. This CDR3 reads CASSISDTGELFF.

The chain combines TRBV7-9 with TRBJ1-1. The germline V gene encodes CDR1 SEHNR and CDR2 FQNEAQ (reference sequence). This CDR3 has 14 amino acids. CDR3 sequence: CASSRSSGWAEAFF.

The J gene is TRBJ2-1, the V gene TRBV24-1; the D call from TCRdb, TRBD1, cannot be confirmed without DNA. CDR1 and CDR2 from the germline V gene are KGHDR and SFDVKD. This CDR3 is built from 14 residues. The CDR3: CATQDRGNTWEQFF.